This is a list of T cell receptor beta chains from one sample in a study of OX40 agonist ivuxolimab in advanced cancers. Data came from immunoSEQ multiplex PCR; TCRdb stores just in-frame clones and leaves some out. Of tens of thousands of clones listed, about 90% are singletons. The starting material was CD4+ or CD8+ T cells sorted from blood, obtained in a trial of the OX40 agonist ivuxolimab. The source is an adult with an advanced solid tumor such as melanoma, head and neck, liver or kidney cancer. The CDR3 runs from the conserved cysteine through the conserved F or W.

v_gene: TRBV9; j_gene: TRBJ2-7; CDR3aa: CASSISGGEQYF
v_gene: TRBV5-1; j_gene: TRBJ2-2; CDR3aa: CASGLHTGELFF
v_gene: TRBV30; j_gene: TRBJ2-7; CDR3aa: CAWSVGQGGFYEQYF
v_gene: TRBV19; j_gene: TRBJ2-5; CDR3aa: CASSSQGDETQYF
v_gene: TRBV2; j_gene: TRBJ1-6; CDR3aa: CASSEGNPRNGSPLHF
v_gene: TRBV15; j_gene: TRBJ2-5; CDR3aa: CATSRAGLAGVVETQYF
v_gene: TRBV5-1; j_gene: TRBJ2-3; CDR3aa: CASSLTAFTDTQYF
v_gene: TRBV7-2; j_gene: TRBJ2-5; CDR3aa: CASSLEASGSGRWRETQYF
v_gene: TRBV14; j_gene: TRBJ2-7; CDR3aa: CASSGRGSYEQYF
v_gene: TRBV7-3; j_gene: TRBJ2-3; CDR3aa: CASSSQGLSTQYF
v_gene: TRBV7-2; j_gene: TRBJ1-2; CDR3aa: CASSLVFGRQVDGYTF
v_gene: TRBV7-9; j_gene: TRBJ2-7; CDR3aa: CASSSRTGGYEQYF
v_gene: TRBV7-9; j_gene: TRBJ2-1; CDR3aa: CASGTGVSSYNEQFF
v_gene: TRBV7-8; j_gene: TRBJ2-1; CDR3aa: CASSSRAGAGGNEQFF
v_gene: TRBV7-2; j_gene: TRBJ2-7; CDR3aa: CASSSHRDRSSYEQYF
v_gene: TRBV11-3; j_gene: TRBJ2-3; CDR3aa: CASSLEGQIGGTDTQYF
v_gene: TRBV9; j_gene: TRBJ1-3; CDR3aa: CASSVGPVGNTIYF
v_gene: TRBV11-2; j_gene: TRBJ1-2; CDR3aa: CASSPDRGSFYGYTF
v_gene: TRBV4-1; j_gene: TRBJ1-1; CDR3aa: CASSQDGVISEAFF
v_gene: TRBV11-1; j_gene: TRBJ2-7; CDR3aa: CASSRRDSYYEQYF
v_gene: TRBV19; j_gene: TRBJ1-1; CDR3aa: CASGDRPYTEAFF
v_gene: TRBV6-5; j_gene: TRBJ1-3; CDR3aa: CASSYMTGNSGNTIYF
v_gene: TRBV7-8; j_gene: TRBJ2-3; CDR3aa: CASSQRYRGGADTQYF
v_gene: TRBV30; j_gene: TRBJ2-4; CDR3aa: CAWSVRGETRNIQYF
v_gene: TRBV5-1; j_gene: TRBJ2-5; CDR3aa: CASTSEFGGETQYF
v_gene: TRBV18; j_gene: TRBJ2-7; CDR3aa: CASSQGQNSYEQYF
v_gene: TRBV7-2; j_gene: TRBJ2-7; CDR3aa: CASSLDGTGGYEQYF
v_gene: TRBV30; j_gene: TRBJ1-4; CDR3aa: CAWSKARGWIATNEKLFF
v_gene: TRBV5-1; j_gene: TRBJ2-5; CDR3aa: CASTPQGDKETQYF
v_gene: TRBV7-2; j_gene: TRBJ2-5; CDR3aa: CASSLGRNGETQYF
v_gene: TRBV14; j_gene: TRBJ2-7; CDR3aa: CASSQALAGYEQYF
v_gene: TRBV11-3; j_gene: TRBJ1-1; CDR3aa: CASSFDREAEAFF
v_gene: TRBV2; j_gene: TRBJ2-3; CDR3aa: CASTRRGTETDTQYF
v_gene: TRBV10-3; j_gene: TRBJ1-2; CDR3aa: CAITVGTVYGYTF
v_gene: TRBV5-4; j_gene: TRBJ1-1; CDR3aa: CASSLSENTEAFF
v_gene: TRBV7-7; j_gene: TRBJ2-1; CDR3aa: CASSFSSDGSEQFF
v_gene: TRBV6-6; j_gene: TRBJ1-3; CDR3aa: CASSYEPSGNTIYF
v_gene: TRBV29-1; j_gene: TRBJ1-1; CDR3aa: CSVVRTLNTEAFF
v_gene: TRBV5-1; j_gene: TRBJ1-6; CDR3aa: CASSLAGRNSPLHF
v_gene: TRBV30; j_gene: TRBJ2-7; CDR3aa: CAWTWDRGYEQYF
v_gene: TRBV2; j_gene: TRBJ2-1; CDR3aa: CASRGEGLRYNEQFF
v_gene: TRBV30; j_gene: TRBJ2-5; CDR3aa: CATDRDRAGETQYF
v_gene: TRBV18; j_gene: TRBJ1-6; CDR3aa: CASSPVPGNSPLHF
v_gene: TRBV30; j_gene: TRBJ1-4; CDR3aa: CAWSVPSGGEEKLFF
v_gene: TRBV28; j_gene: TRBJ1-2; CDR3aa: CASRPSTGGYTF
v_gene: TRBV29-1; j_gene: TRBJ2-7; CDR3aa: CSVDGTGGYEQYF
v_gene: TRBV29-1; j_gene: TRBJ1-4; CDR3aa: CSVATDVLNEKLFF
v_gene: TRBV25-1; j_gene: TRBJ1-1; CDR3aa: CASSSGLPVTEAFF
v_gene: TRBV18; j_gene: TRBJ1-3; CDR3aa: CASSPGQLGGNTIYF
v_gene: TRBV30; j_gene: TRBJ1-2; CDR3aa: CAWTHYGYTF
v_gene: TRBV27; j_gene: TRBJ2-1; CDR3aa: CASSFVAGGPGEQFF
v_gene: TRBV7-3; j_gene: TRBJ2-1; CDR3aa: CASSLSGGNEQFF
v_gene: TRBV6-5; j_gene: TRBJ2-2; CDR3aa: CASWMRAGVTGELFF
v_gene: TRBV6-1; j_gene: TRBJ2-5; CDR3aa: CASSTGREETQYF
v_gene: TRBV5-6; j_gene: TRBJ2-7; CDR3aa: CASSLGGRAEEQYF
v_gene: TRBV5-1; j_gene: TRBJ1-3; CDR3aa: CASSLEGNSGNTIYF